These 10 T cell receptor beta chains came from one sample sequenced in a study of cytomegalovirus exposure and HLA in healthy donors. PCR amplification relied on 60 Vbeta primers (plus 13 Jbeta primers). This table comes from immunoSEQ multiplex PCR, and its TCRdb copy is limited to in-frame clones, with some not included. The sample data list 100,000 to 150,000 clones. Input material: PBMCs. The source is a woman in her thirties or forties in good health and CMV-seronegative.

CDR3 residues: CASSSGTSRYNEQFF. Here the CDR3 DNA reads TGTGCCAGCAGCTCCGGGACTAGCAGGTACAATGAGCAGTTCTTC. The chain is built from TRBV28 and TRBJ2-1, with TRBD2 matching 9 bases. Germline lookup yields CDR1 MDHEN and CDR2 SYDVKM. V shed 6 bases, J shed 4 bases, and the junction held 7 bases outside the gene matches. This CDR3 is built from 15 residues.

The chain joins TRBV7-2 to TRBJ1-2; no clear D gene. V lost 1 base and J 4 bases, leaving 10 bases between the germline ends. CDR1 and CDR2 from the germline V gene are SGHTA and FQGNSA. The CDR3 is made up of 14 amino acids. The CDR3: CASSLEDGPYGYTF. The CDR3, as DNA: TGTGCCAGCAGCTTAGAGGATGGGCCCTATGGCTACACCTTC. The complete variable domain, with remaining parts taken from reference TRBV7-2 and TRBJ1-2, reads GAGVSQSPSNKVTEKGKDVELRCDPISGHTALYWYRQSLGQGLEFLIYFQGNSAPDKSGLPSDRFSAERTGGSVSTLTIQRTQQEDSAVYLCASSLEDGPYGYTFGSGTRLTVV.

The chain joins TRBV7-2 to TRBJ1-1; 8 bases agree with TRBD1. Per the germline V gene, CDR1 is SGHTA and CDR2 is FQGNSA. This CDR3 is 14 amino acids long. V was clipped by 5 bases and J by 6 bases; unmatched bases: 8. The CDR3 sequence is CASSENRGVAEAFF. CDR3 nucleotide sequence: TGTGCCAGCAGCGAAAACAGGGGGGTGGCTGAAGCTTTCTTT.

The DNA for the CDR3 is TGTGCCAGCAGCTTCCCTCCTAGCGGGGGACCCTACGAGCAGTACGTC. It is translated as CASSFPPSGGPYEQYV. The chain recombines TRBV7-9 with TRBJ2-7; TRBD2 aligns across 10 bases. Germline lookup yields CDR1 SEHNR and CDR2 FQNEAQ (reference sequence). The CDR3 is made up of 16 amino acids. V shed 3 bases, J shed 2 bases, and the junction held 7 bases outside the gene matches.

CDR3 region: CASSMGLSQPQHF. The CDR3 DNA sequence: TGTGCCAGTAGTATGGGGCTGAGTCAGCCCCAGCATTTT. The chain recombines TRBV19 with TRBJ1-5; D perhaps matches TRBD1 (5 bases). The CDR3 length is 13 residues. Trimming removed 3 bases from V and 6 bases from J, with 9 bases in between. CDR1 and CDR2 from the germline V gene are LNHDA and SQIVND (reference sequence).

The V and J genes are TRBV10-3 and TRBJ1-2; 8 positions match TRBD1. J lost 6 bases, V lost 0 bases, and 6 bases had no gene match. The germline CDR1 and CDR2 sequences are ENHRY and SYGVKD. This CDR3 is 15 amino acids long. CDR3: CAISESSGQGHGYTF. CDR3 nucleotide sequence: TGTGCCATCAGTGAGTCGAGCGGACAGGGACATGGCTACACCTTC.

The chain employs TRBV5-1 and TRBJ1-3; a possible D gene is TRBD1 (5 bases). V lost 0 bases, J lost 3 bases, and 13 bases lay in between. Germline V gives CDR1 SGHRS, CDR2 YFSETQ. This CDR3 has 16 residues. The DNA of the CDR3 is TGCGCCAGCAGCTTGGGGGCTCAGGGCGGTGGAAACACCATATATTTT. Protein: CASSLGAQGGGNTIYF.

The CDR3 DNA reads TGTGCCAGCAGCTTGACCCGGGACAGGGGTCTCTGGTCCTCTAACTATGGCTACACCTTC. As protein: CASSLTRDRGLWSSNYGYTF. The chain recombines TRBV12-1 with TRBJ1-2; TRBD1, as called in the table, went unchecked against the DNA. TRBV12-1 is an annotated pseudogene. CDR3 size: 20 residues.

The chain links TRBV6-5 to TRBJ1-2; 9 bases fit TRBD1. The CDR3 covers 16 residues. Trimming took 0 bases from V and 4 from J; bases not matched to a gene: 6. Looked up from germline, CDR1 is MNHEY and CDR2 is SVGAGI. CDR3 protein: CASSYSRDRGIYGYTF. The CDR3 DNA is TGTGCCAGCAGTTACTCGAGAGACAGGGGGATCTATGGCTACACCTTC.

This chain joins TRBV7-3 and TRBJ2-1; 13 nucleotides agree with TRBD2. The CDR3 length is 18 residues. Germline CDR1 reads SGHTA; CDR2 reads FQGTGA. V was pared by 6 bases and J by 0 bases, with 8 bases of the junction left unmatched. The CDR3 region has the DNA TGTGCCAGCAGGGGGACTAGCGGGGAAGAAAGCTCCTACAATGAGCAGTTCTTC. It yields the protein CASRGTSGEESSYNEQFF. The whole variable domain, filled in from reference TRBV7-3 and TRBJ2-1, reads GAGVSQTPSNKVTEKGKYVELRCDPISGHTALYWYRQSLGQGPEFLIYFQGTGAADDSGLPNDRFFAVRPEGSVSTLKIQRTERGDSAVYLCASRGTSGEESSYNEQFFGPGTRLTVL.